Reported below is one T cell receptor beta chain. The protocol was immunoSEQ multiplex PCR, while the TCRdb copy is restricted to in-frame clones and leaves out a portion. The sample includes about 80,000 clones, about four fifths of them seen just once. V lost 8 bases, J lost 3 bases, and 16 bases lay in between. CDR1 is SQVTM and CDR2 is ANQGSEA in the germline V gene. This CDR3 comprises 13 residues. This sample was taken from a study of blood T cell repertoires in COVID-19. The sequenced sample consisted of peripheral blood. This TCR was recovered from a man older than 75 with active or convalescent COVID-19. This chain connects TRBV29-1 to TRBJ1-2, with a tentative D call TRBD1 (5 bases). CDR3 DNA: TGCAGCCACCAGGGACTGATCGACTATGGCTACACCTTC. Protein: CSHQGLIDYGYTF.